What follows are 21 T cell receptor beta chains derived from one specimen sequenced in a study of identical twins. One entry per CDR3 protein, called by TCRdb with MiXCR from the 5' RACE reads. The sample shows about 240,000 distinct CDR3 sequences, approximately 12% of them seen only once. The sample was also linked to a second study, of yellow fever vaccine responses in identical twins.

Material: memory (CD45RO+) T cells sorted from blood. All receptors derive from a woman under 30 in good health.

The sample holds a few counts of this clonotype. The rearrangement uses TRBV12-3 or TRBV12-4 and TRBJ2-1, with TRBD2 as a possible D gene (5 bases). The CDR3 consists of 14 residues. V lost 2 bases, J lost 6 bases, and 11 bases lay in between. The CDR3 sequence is CASSLSRTSNEQFF. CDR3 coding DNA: TGTGCCAGCAGTTTAAGTAGAACTAGCAATGAGCAGTTCTTC.

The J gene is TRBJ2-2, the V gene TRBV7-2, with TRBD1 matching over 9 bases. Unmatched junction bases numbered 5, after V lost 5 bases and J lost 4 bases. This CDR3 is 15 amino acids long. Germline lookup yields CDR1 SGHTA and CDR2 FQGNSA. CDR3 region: CASSRDRGGTGELFF. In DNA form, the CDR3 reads TGTGCCAGCAGCCGAGACAGGGGGGGCACCGGGGAGCTGTTTTTT.

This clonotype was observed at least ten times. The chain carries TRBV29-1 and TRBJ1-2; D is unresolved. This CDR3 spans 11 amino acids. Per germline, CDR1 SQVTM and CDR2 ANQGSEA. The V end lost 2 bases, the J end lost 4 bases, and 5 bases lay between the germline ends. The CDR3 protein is CSVERPYGYTF. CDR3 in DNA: TGCAGCGTTGAACGTCCCTATGGCTACACCTTC.

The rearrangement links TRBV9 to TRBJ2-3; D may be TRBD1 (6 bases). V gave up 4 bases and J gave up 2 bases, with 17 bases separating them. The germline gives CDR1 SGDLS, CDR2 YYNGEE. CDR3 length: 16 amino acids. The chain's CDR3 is CASSLPGTPNTDTQYF. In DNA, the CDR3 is TGTGCCAGCAGCCTTCCCGGGACACCGAACACAGATACGCAGTATTTT.

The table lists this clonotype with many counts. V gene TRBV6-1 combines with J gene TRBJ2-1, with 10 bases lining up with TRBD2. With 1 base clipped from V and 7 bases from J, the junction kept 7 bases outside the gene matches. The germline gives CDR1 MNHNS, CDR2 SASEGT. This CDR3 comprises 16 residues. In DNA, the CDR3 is TGTGCCAGCAGTGAAGGAGCGGGAGGGCCTATAAATGAGCAGTTCTTC. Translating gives CASSEGAGGPINEQFF.

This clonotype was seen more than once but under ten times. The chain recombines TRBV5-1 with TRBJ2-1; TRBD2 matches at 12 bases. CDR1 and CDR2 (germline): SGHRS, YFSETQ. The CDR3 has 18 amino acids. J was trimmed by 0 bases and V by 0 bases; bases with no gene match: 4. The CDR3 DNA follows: TGCGCCAGCAGCTTGGGACTAGCGGGAGTTACCTCCTACAATGAGCAGTTCTTC. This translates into CASSLGLAGVTSYNEQFF.

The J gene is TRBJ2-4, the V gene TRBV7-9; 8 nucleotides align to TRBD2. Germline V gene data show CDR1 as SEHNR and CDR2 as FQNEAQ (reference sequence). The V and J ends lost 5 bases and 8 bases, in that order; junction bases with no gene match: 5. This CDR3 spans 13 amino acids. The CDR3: CASSRSGEDIQYF. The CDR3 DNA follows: TGTGCCAGCAGCCGTAGCGGGGAGGACATTCAGTACTTC.

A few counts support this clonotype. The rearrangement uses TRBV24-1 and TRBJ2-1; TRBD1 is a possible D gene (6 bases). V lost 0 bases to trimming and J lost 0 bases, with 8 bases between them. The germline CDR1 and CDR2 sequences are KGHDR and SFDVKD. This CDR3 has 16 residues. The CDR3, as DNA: TGTGCCACCAGTGATTTGCAAGGGGGCTCCTACAATGAGCAGTTCTTC. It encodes CATSDLQGGSYNEQFF.

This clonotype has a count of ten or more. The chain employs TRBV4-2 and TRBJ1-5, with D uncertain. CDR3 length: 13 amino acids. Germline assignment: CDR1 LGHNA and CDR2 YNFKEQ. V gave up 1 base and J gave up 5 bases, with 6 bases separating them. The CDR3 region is CASSQGADQPQHF. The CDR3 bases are TGTGCCAGCAGCCAAGGTGCGGATCAGCCCCAGCATTTT.

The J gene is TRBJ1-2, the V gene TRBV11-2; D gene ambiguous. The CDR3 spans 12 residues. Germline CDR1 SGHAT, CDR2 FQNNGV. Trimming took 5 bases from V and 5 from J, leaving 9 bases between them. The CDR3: CASSHTEYGYTF. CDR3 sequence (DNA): TGTGCCAGCAGCCATACAGAGTATGGCTACACCTTC.

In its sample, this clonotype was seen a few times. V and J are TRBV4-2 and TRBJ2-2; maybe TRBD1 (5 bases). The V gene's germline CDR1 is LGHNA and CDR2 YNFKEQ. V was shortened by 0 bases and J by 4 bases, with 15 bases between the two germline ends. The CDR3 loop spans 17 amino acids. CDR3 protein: CASSQDQAQGSTGELFF. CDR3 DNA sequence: TGTGCCAGCAGCCAAGATCAGGCGCAGGGCTCCACCGGGGAGCTGTTTTTT.

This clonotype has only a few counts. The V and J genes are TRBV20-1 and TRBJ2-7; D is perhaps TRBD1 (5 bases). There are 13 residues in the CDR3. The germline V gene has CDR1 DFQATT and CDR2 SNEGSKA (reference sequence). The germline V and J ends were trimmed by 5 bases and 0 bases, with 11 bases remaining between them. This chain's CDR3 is CSADDRYSYEQYF. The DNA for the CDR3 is TGCAGTGCTGACGACAGATACTCCTACGAGCAGTACTTC.

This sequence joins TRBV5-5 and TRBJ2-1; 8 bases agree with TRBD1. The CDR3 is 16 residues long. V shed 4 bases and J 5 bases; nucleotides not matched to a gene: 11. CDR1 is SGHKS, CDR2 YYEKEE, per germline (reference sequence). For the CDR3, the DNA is TGTGCCAGCAGCAGGACAGGGACAATTTGGAACAATGAGCAGTTCTTC. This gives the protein CASSRTGTIWNNEQFF.

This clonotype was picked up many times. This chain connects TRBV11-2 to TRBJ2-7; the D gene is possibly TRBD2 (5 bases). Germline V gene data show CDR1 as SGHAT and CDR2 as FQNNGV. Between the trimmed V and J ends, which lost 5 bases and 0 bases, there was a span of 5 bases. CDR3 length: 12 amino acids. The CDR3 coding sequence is TGTGCCAGCAGCGGGAGCTCCTACGAGCAGTACTTC. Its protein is CASSGSSYEQYF.

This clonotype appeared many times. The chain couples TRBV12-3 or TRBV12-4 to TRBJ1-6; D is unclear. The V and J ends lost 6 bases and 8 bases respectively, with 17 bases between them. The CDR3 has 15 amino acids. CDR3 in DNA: TGTGCCAGCAGACCCTCTGTCGGGTCGGATTCACCCCTCCACTTT. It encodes CASRPSVGSDSPLHF.

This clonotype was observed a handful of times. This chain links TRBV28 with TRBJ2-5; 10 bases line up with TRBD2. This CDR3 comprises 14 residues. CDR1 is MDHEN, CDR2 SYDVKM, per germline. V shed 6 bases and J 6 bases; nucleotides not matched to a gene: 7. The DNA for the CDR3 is TGTGCCAGCAGCCCTCCGGGACTAGCGAAGACCCAGTACTTC. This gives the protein CASSPPGLAKTQYF. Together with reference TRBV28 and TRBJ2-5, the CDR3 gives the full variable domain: DVKVTQSSRYLVKRTGEKVFLECVQDMDHENMFWYRQDPGLGLRLIYFSYDVKMKEKGDIPEGYSVSREKKERFSLILESASTNQTSMYLCASSPPGLAKTQYFGPGTRLLVL.

This CDR3 reads CATSDSQGWAFF. The CDR3, as DNA: TGTGCCACCAGTGATTCTCAGGGGTGGGCTTTCTTT. The gene calls are TRBV24-1 and TRBJ1-1, with D possibly being TRBD1 (6 bases). CDR3 length equals 12 residues. The V gene's germline CDR1 is KGHDR and CDR2 SFDVKD. Deletions cut 2 bases from V and 11 bases from J, with 11 bases between.

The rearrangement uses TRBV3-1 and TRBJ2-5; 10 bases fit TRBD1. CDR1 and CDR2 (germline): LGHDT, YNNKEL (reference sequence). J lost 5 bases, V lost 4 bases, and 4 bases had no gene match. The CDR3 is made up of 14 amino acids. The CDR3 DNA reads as TGTGCCAGCAGCCGACAGGGGGCGGCGGAGACCCAGTACTTC. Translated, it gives CASSRQGAAETQYF.

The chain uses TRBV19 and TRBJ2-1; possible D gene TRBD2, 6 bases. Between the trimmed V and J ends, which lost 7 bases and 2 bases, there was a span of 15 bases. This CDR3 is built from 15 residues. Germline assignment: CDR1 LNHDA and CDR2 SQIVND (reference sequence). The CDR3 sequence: CASTHYGGAYNEQFF. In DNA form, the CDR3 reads TGTGCCAGTACCCATTATGGCGGGGCCTACAATGAGCAGTTCTTC.

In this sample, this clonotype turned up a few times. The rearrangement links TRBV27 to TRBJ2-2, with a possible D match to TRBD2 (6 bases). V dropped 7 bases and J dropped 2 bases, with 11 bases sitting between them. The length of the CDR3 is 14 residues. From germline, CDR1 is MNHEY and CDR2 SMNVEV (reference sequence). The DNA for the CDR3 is TGTGCCAGCATATCAGGGACTAACACCGGGGAGCTGTTTTTT. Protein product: CASISGTNTGELFF.

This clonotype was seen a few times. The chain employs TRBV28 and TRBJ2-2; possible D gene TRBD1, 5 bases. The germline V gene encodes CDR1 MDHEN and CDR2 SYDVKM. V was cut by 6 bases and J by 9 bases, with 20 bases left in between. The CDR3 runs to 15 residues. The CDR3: CASSPESTVSWELFF. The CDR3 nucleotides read TGTGCCAGCAGCCCAGAGTCGACAGTTAGTTGGGAGCTGTTTTTT.